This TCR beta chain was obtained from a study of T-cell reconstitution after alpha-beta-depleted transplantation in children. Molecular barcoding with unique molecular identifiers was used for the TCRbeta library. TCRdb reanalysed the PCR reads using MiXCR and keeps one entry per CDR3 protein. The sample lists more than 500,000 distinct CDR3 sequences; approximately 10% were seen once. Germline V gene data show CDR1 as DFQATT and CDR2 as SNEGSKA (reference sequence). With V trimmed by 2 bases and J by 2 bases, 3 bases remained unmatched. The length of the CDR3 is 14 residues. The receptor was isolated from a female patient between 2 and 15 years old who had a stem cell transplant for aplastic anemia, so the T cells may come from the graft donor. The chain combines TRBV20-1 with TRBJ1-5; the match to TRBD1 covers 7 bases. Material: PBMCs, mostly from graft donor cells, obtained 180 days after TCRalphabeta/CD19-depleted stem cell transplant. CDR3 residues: CSARNTGGNQPQHF. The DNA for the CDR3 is TGCAGTGCTAGAAACACAGGGGGCAATCAGCCCCAGCATTTT.